Below are 10 T cell receptor beta chains sequenced from a single sample in a study of blood T cells in healthy people across ages (dated by TCRdb to about 2015). Library method: 5' RACE. These reads were obtained on an Illumina HiSeq 2500. A second PCR of roughly 7 to 11 cycles was run with a J-beta primer mix and a sample-barcoded 5' primer. TCRdb reanalyzed the raw reads on its own, using fastp at Q25 for trimming and MiXCR for clone calling, and kept in-frame beta chains. Records with the same CDR3 protein are collapsed into one entry carrying the most frequent genes and DNA. The sample table records about 600,000 distinct CDR3 sequences; around 50% of these occur just once. The ten largest clonotypes hold approximately 25% of the sample. Sequencing used blood. All receptors derive from a man older than 75 in good health.

This chain joins TRBV7-2 and TRBJ2-5; D unresolved. Germline values: CDR1 SGHTA, CDR2 FQGNSA. The CDR3 is 14 amino acids. The V end was cut by 3 bases, the J end by 0 bases, with 8 bases between. The CDR3 region is CASSFTQYQETQYF. Written as DNA, the CDR3 is TGTGCCAGCAGCTTCACGCAGTACCAAGAGACCCAGTACTTC.

This clonotype has at least ten counts. This sequence joins TRBV7-6 and TRBJ1-1; no firm D call. The CDR3 consists of 13 residues. V shed 6 bases and J shed 1 base, with 9 bases lying between them. Germline-derived CDR1 and CDR2 are SGHVS and FNYEAQ. The CDR3 nucleotides read TGTGCCAGCAGGACGGGATGGAACACTGAAGCTTTCTTT. This encodes CASRTGWNTEAFF.

Notes on this clonotype: This may come from a read error, since a much larger clone is one base off. The chain links TRBV6-1 to TRBJ2-5; 7 bases agree with TRBD2. V shed 6 bases and J 4 bases; nucleotides not matched to a gene: 8. CDR3 length: 14 residues. Germline CDR1 is MNHNS and CDR2 is SASEGT. This chain's CDR3 is CASSSGVEIETQYF. The CDR3 bases are TGTGCCAGCAGCAGCGGGGTTGAGATAGAGACCCAGTACTTC.

The gene calls are TRBV27 and TRBJ2-7; no reliable D call. The germline V gene encodes CDR1 MNHEY and CDR2 SMNVEV (reference sequence). This CDR3 contains 15 residues. V was cut by 4 bases and J by 3 bases, with 16 bases left in between. CDR3 sequence reads: CASSSSLVGGYEQYF. The CDR3 DNA reads as TGTGCCAGCAGTTCGTCTCTAGTCGGCGGCTACGAGCAGTACTTC.

The chain couples TRBV9 to TRBJ2-2; D remains unclear. There are 17 residues in the CDR3. Germline loops: CDR1 SGDLS, CDR2 YYNGEE. V lost 0 bases and J lost 4, with 16 bases in between. CDR3 amino acids: CASSVGPDDVATGELFF. The CDR3 nucleotides read TGTGCCAGCAGCGTAGGCCCCGACGACGTAGCCACCGGGGAGCTGTTTTTT.

The J gene is TRBJ1-2, the V gene TRBV20-1; D possibly corresponds to TRBD1 (6 bases). Germline CDR1 and CDR2: DFQATT and SNEGSKA (reference sequence). The CDR3 is 12 amino acids. Trimming cost V 7 bases and J 3 bases, with 12 bases left between them. The CDR3 region is CSVRGGDYGYTF. In DNA form, the CDR3 reads TGCAGTGTAAGGGGGGGGGACTATGGCTACACCTTC.

The chain is built from TRBV11-3 and TRBJ1-2; TRBD1 aligns across 12 bases. V lost 5 bases, J lost 4 bases, and 14 bases stayed unmatched. Germline V gives CDR1 SGHNT, CDR2 YENEEA. The CDR3 is 18 residues long. CDR3 region: CASSPESRDRGRAYGYTF. In nucleotides, the CDR3 is TGTGCCAGCAGCCCGGAGTCCCGGGACAGGGGGCGCGCCTATGGCTACACCTTC.

CDR3 amino acids: CSASDRGETDTQYF. The CDR3 nucleotides are TGCAGTGCTTCAGACAGGGGGGAAACAGATACGCAGTATTTT. The rearrangement joins TRBV20-1 to TRBJ2-3; 9 nucleotides align to TRBD1. Per germline, CDR1 DFQATT and CDR2 SNEGSKA (reference sequence). The V and J ends lost 5 bases and 3 bases, in that order; junction bases with no gene match: 6. The CDR3 runs 14 residues.

The chain couples TRBV7-4 to TRBJ2-7; D perhaps matches TRBD2 (6 bases). CDR3 length equals 14 residues. Per the germline V gene, CDR1 is SGHVT and CDR2 is SQSDAQ. Trimming took 2 bases from V and 2 from J, leaving 10 bases between them. The CDR3 DNA follows: TGTGCCAGCAGCTTAAGGCGGGATCCCTACGAGCAGTACTTC. Translation gives CASSLRRDPYEQYF.

J is TRBJ2-4 and V is TRBV7-2; 12 bases agree with TRBD2. V shed 5 bases and J 1 base; nucleotides not matched to a gene: 9. Germline V gene lookup returns CDR1 SGHTA and CDR2 FQGNSA. The CDR3 covers 18 residues. CDR3 loop: CASSITSGGRGAKNIQYF. CDR3 nucleotides: TGTGCCAGCAGCATAACTAGCGGGGGGCGTGGGGCCAAAAACATTCAGTACTTC.